Listed below are T cell receptor beta chains from one sample, sequenced in a study of shared clonotypes between healthy human individuals. The data were produced by immunoSEQ multiplex PCR, yet TCRdb's version contains in-frame clones alone and is incomplete. Of 1,100,000 or so clones listed, approximately 78% are singletons. Material: memory CD4+ T cells from PBMCs. These receptors all come from a man younger than 30 in good health. Some clones in this sample may be carry-over from other donors' samples. Each CDR3 is given with its conserved first and last residue. The D gene is left open where the match is weak. The size of a clone is reported for some rows only, either as once, few or many, or as a class for expanded clones.

abundance	v_gene	j_gene	d_gene	CDR3aa	CDR3nt
few	TRBV7-8	TRBJ2-7	.	CASSLARVYEQYF	TGTGCCAGCAGCTTAGCGCGGGTCTACGAGCAGTACTTC
.	TRBV29-1	TRBJ1-1	.	CRGEPMNTEAFF	TGCAGGGGGGAACCTATGAACACTGAAGCTTTCTTT
.	TRBV4-2	TRBJ1-5	.	CASSQVGGRGNQPQHF	TGTGCCAGCAGCCAAGTGGGAGGTCGCGGCAATCAGCCCCAGCATTTT
.	TRBV7-9	TRBJ2-4	.	CASSLALPTQNIQYF	TGTGCCAGCAGCTTAGCGCTTCCCACCCAAAACATTCAGTACTTC
.	TRBV5-1	TRBJ2-2	TRBD2	CASSLGSPGTSGRGSTGELFF	TGCGCCAGCAGCTTAGGGAGTCCCGGGACTAGCGGGAGAGGCAGCACCGGGGAGCTGTTTTTT
.	TRBV4-2	TRBJ2-3	TRBD2	CASSPKREGSDTQYF	TGTGCCAGCAGCCCTAAGCGGGAGGGCTCAGATACGCAGTATTTT
.	TRBV7-2	TRBJ1-2	TRBD1	CASSPQGVTNYGYTF	TGTGCCAGCAGCCCACAGGGGGTGACTAACTATGGCTACACCTTC
.	TRBV27	TRBJ1-1	.	CASSLFRVGTEAFF	TGTGCCAGCAGTTTATTTAGGGTCGGTACTGAAGCTTTCTTT
.	TRBV6-5	TRBJ1-1	.	CASSYGVGTEAFF	TGTGCCAGCAGTTACGGGGTGGGCACTGAAGCTTTCTTT
few	TRBV7-2	TRBJ1-5	.	CASSLAPGNSNQPQHF	TGTGCCAGCAGCTTAGCCCCCGGCAATAGCAATCAGCCCCAGCATTTT
few	TRBV2	TRBJ1-5	TRBD1	CASSGTGGRQPQHF	TGTGCCAGCAGCGGGACAGGGGGACGTCAGCCCCAGCATTTT
once	TRBV7-3	TRBJ2-3	.	CASSLRADTQYF	TGTGCCAGCAGCTTAAGAGCAGATACGCAGTATTTT
.	TRBV23-1	TRBJ2-1	TRBD2	CASSQSILAGGETEQFF	TGCGCCAGCAGTCAATCAATTCTAGCGGGAGGGGAAACTGAGCAGTTCTTC
few	TRBV5-1	TRBJ2-4	TRBD2	CASSLAGAGGGYF	TGCGCCAGCAGCTTGGCTGGAGCGGGAGGCGGGTACTTC
.	TRBV7-8	TRBJ2-1	.	CASSLAVGVGPYNEQFF	TGTGCCAGCAGCTTAGCGGTTGGGGTGGGGCCCTACAATGAGCAGTTCTTC
.	TRBV5-1	TRBJ1-4	.	CASSLKEVGNEKLFF	TGCGCCAGCAGCTTGAAGGAGGTGGGAAATGAAAAACTGTTTTTT
.	TRBV5-4	TRBJ2-2	TRBD1	CASSSRDRGLGGTGELFF	TGTGCCAGCAGCTCCCGGGACAGGGGATTGGGCGGCACCGGGGAGCTGTTTTTT
.	TRBV7-9	TRBJ1-1	.	CASSLALNTEAFF	TGTGCCAGCAGCTTAGCCTTGAACACTGAAGCTTTCTTT
.	TRBV27	TRBJ2-7	TRBD1	CASRNGQGYEQYF	TGTGCCAGCCGGAACGGACAGGGCTACGAGCAGTACTTC
.	TRBV30	TRBJ1-4	.	CAWRMLQGPGEKLFF	TGTGCCTGGAGAATGCTCCAGGGACCGGGTGAAAAACTGTTTTTT
.	TRBV7-3	TRBJ2-1	.	CASSSRDYNEQFF	TGTGCCAGCAGCTCACGGGACTACAATGAGCAGTTCTTC
few	TRBV30	TRBJ2-2	.	CAWQLNGELFF	TGTGCCTGGCAACTAAACGGGGAGCTGTTTTTT
.	TRBV15	TRBJ2-7	TRBD2	CATSRDQGGKYF	TGTGCCACCAGCAGAGATCAGGGAGGGAAGTACTTC
.	TRBV28	TRBJ2-7	.	CASRRGLAYEQYF	TGTGCCAGCCGAAGAGGCCTGGCTTACGAGCAGTACTTC
.	TRBV4-1	TRBJ1-4	TRBD1	CASSQSGTARNEKLFF	TGCGCCAGCAGCCAATCCGGGACAGCCCGGAATGAAAAACTGTTTTTT
.	TRBV9	TRBJ2-7	TRBD2	CASSAGTSGPYEQYF	TGTGCCAGCAGCGCCGGGACTAGCGGACCCTACGAGCAGTACTTC
.	TRBV19	TRBJ2-5	.	CASSIRETQYF	TGTGCCAGTAGTATCAGGGAGACCCAGTACTTC
.	TRBV6-1	TRBJ2-4	TRBD1	CASSEDRGSHIQYF	TGTGCCAGCAGCGAGGACAGGGGATCCCACATTCAGTACTTC
.	TRBV28	TRBJ1-1	TRBD1	CASSFYADEGAGTEAFF	TGTGCCAGCAGTTTCTACGCCGATGAGGGGGCGGGTACTGAAGCTTTCTTT
.	TRBV7-3	TRBJ2-5	.	CASSPRGTETQYF	TGTGCCAGCAGCCCTCGAGGGACGGAGACCCAGTACTTC
.	TRBV5-4	TRBJ2-5	TRBD1	CASSFPTGDQETQYF	TGTGCCAGCAGCTTTCCGACAGGGGATCAAGAGACCCAGTACTTC
.	TRBV19	TRBJ1-2	.	CASSIDPPERTNYGYTF	TGTGCCAGTAGTATAGATCCCCCGGAACGGACTAACTATGGCTACACCTTC
.	TRBV7-9	TRBJ2-1	.	CASSLVGAASNEQFF	TGTGCCAGCAGCTTAGTCGGGGCGGCTAGCAATGAGCAGTTCTTC
.	TRBV5-5	TRBJ2-5	.	CASRRGRSDETQYF	TGTGCCAGCAGACGCGGGCGGAGTGACGAGACCCAGTACTTC
.	TRBV19	TRBJ2-1	.	CASSIAGRGNNEQFF	TGTGCCAGTAGTATTGCGGGGAGGGGGAACAATGAGCAGTTCTTC
.	TRBV10-1	TRBJ1-5	.	CASSESKGRSNQPQHF	TGCGCCAGCAGTGAGTCGAAGGGGAGAAGCAATCAGCCCCAGCATTTT
.	TRBV28	TRBJ1-2	TRBD1	CASSRRQGRGYTF	TGTGCCAGCAGTCGAAGACAGGGCCGGGGCTACACCTTC
few	TRBV30	TRBJ2-5	TRBD2	CAWRWGGNEETQYF	TGTGCCTGGAGGTGGGGGGGGAACGAAGAGACCCAGTACTTC
.	TRBV28	TRBJ2-1	.	CASSRTPRSNEQFF	TGTGCCAGCAGTCGGACTCCCCGCAGCAATGAGCAGTTCTTC
.	TRBV5-4	TRBJ2-2	.	CASSPLGGSNTGELFF	TGTGCCAGCAGCCCTCTTGGCGGTTCGAACACCGGGGAGCTGTTTTTT
few	TRBV5-1	TRBJ2-7	TRBD1	CASSTSGTGIYEQYF	TGCGCCAGCAGCACCTCCGGGACAGGGATCTACGAGCAGTACTTC